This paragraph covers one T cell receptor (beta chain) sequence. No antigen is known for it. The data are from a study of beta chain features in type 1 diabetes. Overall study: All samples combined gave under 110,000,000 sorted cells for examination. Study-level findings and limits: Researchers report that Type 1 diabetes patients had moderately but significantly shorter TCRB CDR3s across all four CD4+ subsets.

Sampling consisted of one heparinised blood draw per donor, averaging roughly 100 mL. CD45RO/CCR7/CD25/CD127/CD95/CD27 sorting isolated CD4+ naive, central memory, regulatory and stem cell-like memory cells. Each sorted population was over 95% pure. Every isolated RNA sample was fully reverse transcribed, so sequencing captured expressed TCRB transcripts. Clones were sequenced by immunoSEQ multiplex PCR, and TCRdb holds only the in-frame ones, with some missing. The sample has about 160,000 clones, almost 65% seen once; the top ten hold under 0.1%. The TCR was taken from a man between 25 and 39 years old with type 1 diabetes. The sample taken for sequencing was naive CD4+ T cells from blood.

The CDR3 here is CASSQDLGLDTQYF. CDR3 sequence (DNA): TGCGCCAGCAGCCAAGATTTAGGGTTAGATACGCAGTATTTT. The chain couples TRBV4-3 to TRBJ2-3, with unresolved D. Per the germline V gene, CDR1 is LGHNA and CDR2 is YSLEER. The length of the CDR3 is 14 residues. V shed 0 bases and J shed 5 bases, with 9 bases lying between them.